A single sample gave rise to the 7 T cell receptor beta chains below, sequenced in a study of blood T cell repertoires in COVID-19. The table came from immunoSEQ multiplex PCR; TCRdb's copy has only in-frame clones and leaves some out. In the table there are 90,000 to 120,000 clones, roughly four fifths of which are singletons. The sequencing input was peripheral blood. The receptors come from a man between 60 and 75 years old with acute or convalescent COVID-19.

The J gene is TRBJ2-7, the V gene TRBV6-5; D gene ambiguous. V was cut by 6 bases and J by 5 bases, with 17 bases left in between. The CDR3 extends over 14 amino acids. Germline assignment: CDR1 MNHEY and CDR2 SVGAGI. CDR3 sequence reads: CASSRSMVRDEQYF. The CDR3 coding sequence is TGTGCCAGCAGCCGGAGTATGGTTCGGGACGAGCAGTACTTC.

This clone was seen a handful of times. CDR3 sequence: CASSLKLEMGYTF. CDR3 bases: TGCGCCAGCAGCTTGAAGTTGGAGATGGGCTACACCTTC. This chain connects TRBV5-1 to TRBJ1-2; D is uncertain. Germline CDR1 SGHRS, CDR2 YFSETQ. CDR3 length equals 13 residues. Trimming left V 1 base short and J 8 bases short, with 12 bases between. Full variable domain (remainder filled in from reference TRBV5-1 and TRBJ1-2): KAGVTQTPRYLIKTRGQQVTLSCSPISGHRSVSWYQQTPGQGLQFLFEYFSETQRNKGNFPGRFSGRQFSNSRSEMNVSTLELGDSALYLCASSLKLEMGYTFGSGTRLTVV.

The chain carries TRBV6-5 and TRBJ1-5, with TRBD1 as a possible D gene (6 bases). The CDR3 is 16 residues long. In germline, CDR1 is MNHEY, CDR2 SVGAGI. Trimming shortened V by 4 bases and J by 1 base, and 14 bases separated the two germline ends. The CDR3 DNA reads as TGTGCCAGCAGTTTAGGGGGACAAGTCAGCAATCAGCCCCAGCATTTT. Amino acids: CASSLGGQVSNQPQHF.

The V call is TRBV9, the J call TRBJ2-5, with 8 bases lining up with TRBD2. V dropped 0 bases and J dropped 5; count of bases not matched to a gene: 3. The CDR3 runs to 14 residues. CDR1 SGDLS and CDR2 YYNGEE come from the germline V gene. The CDR3 loop is CASSVAGGPETQYF. CDR3 sequence (DNA): TGTGCCAGCAGCGTAGCGGGGGGGCCGGAGACCCAGTACTTC.

The CDR3 here is CASSDRVGGPQHF. Written as DNA, the CDR3 is TGTGCCAGCAGTGACAGGGTCGGCGGGCCCCAGCATTTT. The chain joins TRBV6-1 to TRBJ1-5, with D possibly being TRBD1 (5 bases). Germline CDR1 reads MNHNS; CDR2 reads SASEGT. This CDR3 spans 13 amino acids. Trimming pared 3 bases from V and 9 bases from J, leaving 12 bases between.

V and J are TRBV12-5 and TRBJ1-2, with D unclear. The CDR3 runs 12 residues. Trimming took off 6 bases at V and 5 bases at J, with 10 bases between the two ends. From germline, CDR1 is LGHNT and CDR2 FRNRAP. In DNA form, the CDR3 reads TGTGCTAGTGGGTACCATACTTATGGCTACACCTTC. Translation: CASGYHTYGYTF.

The chain links TRBV24-1 to TRBJ2-2; weak D call: TRBD2 (5 bases). The V end was cut by 4 bases, the J end by 0 bases, with 8 bases between. Germline CDR1 and CDR2: KGHDR and SFDVKD. CDR3 length: 15 amino acids. The CDR3 coding sequence is TGTGCCACCAGTGACCCGAGGGCGAACACCGGGGAGCTGTTTTTT. Protein product: CATSDPRANTGELFF.